The sequence of this T cell receptor beta chain was determined in a study of early T cells in non-severe SARS-CoV-2 infection. Findings of the study overall: Matching against VDJdb likely underestimated virus-specific expansions, favoring anti-spike CD8.

This clonotype was picked up one time. Its antigen is undetermined. CDR1 and CDR2 from the germline V gene are DFQATT and SNEGSKA (reference sequence). V was pared by 6 bases and J by 0 bases, with 9 bases of the junction left unmatched. The CDR3 extends over 15 amino acids. Separate cDNA molecules each had unique molecular identifiers attached to them. TCRdb independently ran MiXCR on the 5' RACE reads; one entry per CDR3 protein. This table has fewer than 50,000 distinct CDR3 sequences, 12% appearing once. The sequence derives from an adult who was a healthcare worker with PCR-confirmed SARS-CoV-2 infection or an uninfected control (not recorded which). Sequencing used whole blood. V gene TRBV20-1 combines with J gene TRBJ2-3, with 7 nucleotides matching TRBD2. The CDR3 coding sequence is TGCAGTGCAGCGAGAAGCGGGGCAAGCACAGATACGCAGTATTTT. It encodes CSAARSGASTDTQYF.